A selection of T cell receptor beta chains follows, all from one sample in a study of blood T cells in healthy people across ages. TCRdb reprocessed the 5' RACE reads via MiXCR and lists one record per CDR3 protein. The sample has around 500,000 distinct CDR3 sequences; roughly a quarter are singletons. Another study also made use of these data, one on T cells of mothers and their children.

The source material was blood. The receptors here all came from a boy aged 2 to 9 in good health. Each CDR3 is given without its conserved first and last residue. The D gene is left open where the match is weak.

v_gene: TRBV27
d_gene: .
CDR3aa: ASSLSSGNIQY

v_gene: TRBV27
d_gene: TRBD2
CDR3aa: ASNPGLTDWDTQY

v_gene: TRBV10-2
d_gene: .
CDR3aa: ASSSYDAGANIQY

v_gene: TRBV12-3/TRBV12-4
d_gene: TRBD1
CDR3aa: ASSKGQGSYEQY

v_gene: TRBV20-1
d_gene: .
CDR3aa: SASSGYDNSPLH

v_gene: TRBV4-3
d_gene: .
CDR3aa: ASSQNLQGGSGYEQY

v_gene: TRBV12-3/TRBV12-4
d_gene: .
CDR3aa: ASRVEETQY

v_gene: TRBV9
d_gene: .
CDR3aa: ASSVAGTTNTGELF

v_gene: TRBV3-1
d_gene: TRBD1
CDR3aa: ASSQHRDRQNSPLH

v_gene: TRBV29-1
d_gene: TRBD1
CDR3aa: SVEEGAANYGYT